These T cell receptor beta chains were read from a single sample in a study of CD8 T cells in acute hepatitis C reinfection. TCRdb's copy holds only in-frame clones and misses some; the assay was immunoSEQ multiplex PCR. Seen here are about 38,000 clones, about 86% observed once, and the top ten hold roughly 0.46%. Sequenced: naive CD8+ T cells from PBMCs. The receptors were gathered from a man in his thirties or forties with chronic hepatitis C. Each CDR3 is given with its conserved first and last residue. D genes are given only for firm matches. Clone size appears in some rows only: once, few, many, or a class for an expanded clone.

v_gene	j_gene	abundance	d_gene	CDR3nt	CDR3aa
TRBV19	TRBJ1-1	NA	TRBD1	TGTGCCAGTAGAGACAGGGGAACTGAAGCTTTCTTT	CASRDRGTEAFF
TRBV27	TRBJ1-1	NA	NA	TGTGCCAGCAGTCTATCAGGGGTCACTGAAGCTTTCTTT	CASSLSGVTEAFF
TRBV13	TRBJ1-5	NA	NA	TGTGCCAGCAGCTTAGGCGGGGGTCAGCCCCAGCATTTT	CASSLGGGQPQHF
TRBV19	TRBJ2-1	once	NA	TGTGCCAGTAGTTTGGGACTCCGCAATGAGCAGTTCTTC	CASSLGLRNEQFF
TRBV5-8	TRBJ2-2	NA	NA	TGTGCCAGCAGCTATTGGGGTTTTCTCGCCGGGGAGCTGTTTTTT	CASSYWGFLAGELFF
TRBV27	TRBJ2-7	NA	NA	TGTGCCAGCAGTTTTAAGGAGTCCTACGAGCAGTACTTC	CASSFKESYEQYF
TRBV6-6	TRBJ1-1	once	NA	TGTGCCAGCTTTACAGGTGGCACTGAAGCTTTCTTT	CASFTGGTEAFF
TRBV6-5	TRBJ1-5	few	NA	TGTGCCAGCAGCCTCGGTAAGGGCAATCAGCCCCAGCATTTT	CASSLGKGNQPQHF
TRBV9	TRBJ1-2	NA	TRBD1	TGTGCCAGCAGGGACAGGGGTTATGGCTACACCTTC	CASRDRGYGYTF
TRBV6-6	TRBJ1-1	NA	NA	TGTGCCAGCGGGGATTTTCCTGAAGCTTTCTTT	CASGDFPEAFF
TRBV2	TRBJ2-5	NA	NA	TGTGCCAGCTGGGTCCTTAGTTGGGAGACCCAGTACTTC	CASWVLSWETQYF
TRBV7-6	TRBJ2-1	NA	NA	TGTGCCAGCAGGGACGTGGGAGATGAGCAGTTCTTC	CASRDVGDEQFF
TRBV14	TRBJ1-5	NA	NA	TGTGCCAGCAGCCAAGATGGGCAGGGCATCAATCAGCCCCAGCATTTT	CASSQDGQGINQPQHF
TRBV27	TRBJ1-4	NA	TRBD1	TGTGCCAGCAGTTTTTCGGGACAGGGGGTTGGTAATGAAAAACTGTTTTTT	CASSFSGQGVGNEKLFF
TRBV7-3	TRBJ2-7	NA	NA	TGTGCCAGCAGCTTGGGACCCGACTACGAGCAGTACTTC	CASSLGPDYEQYF
TRBV27	TRBJ2-2	NA	NA	TGTGCCAGCAGTTTGTTCGGCACCGGGGAGCTGTTTTTT	CASSLFGTGELFF
TRBV9	TRBJ2-7	NA	NA	TGTGCCAGCAGCTCAATTAGCTCCTACGAGCAGTACTTC	CASSSISSYEQYF
TRBV7-6	TRBJ2-1	NA	NA	TGTGCCAGCAGTTTCGGACTGAGCAATGAGCAGTTCTTC	CASSFGLSNEQFF
TRBV7-2	TRBJ2-5	NA	NA	TGTGCCAGCAGCTTAGGGCTCTTTCCGCCCCAGTACTTC	CASSLGLFPPQYF
TRBV7-8	TRBJ2-2	NA	NA	TGTGCCAGCAGCCCATCCGGGGGAGAGAACACCGGGGAGCTGTTTTTT	CASSPSGGENTGELFF
TRBV5-4	TRBJ2-7	NA	NA	TGTGCCAGCAGCTTGGGAGCGCTTTACGAGCAGTACTTC	CASSLGALYEQYF
TRBV4-1	TRBJ1-1	few	TRBD1	TGCGCCAGCAGCCAAGAATTGGGACAGCTGAACACTGAAGCTTTCTTT	CASSQELGQLNTEAFF
TRBV6-1	TRBJ2-7	NA	NA	TGTGCCAGCAGTGGGGCTCGGGACTTCTTCTACGAGCAGTACTTC	CASSGARDFFYEQYF
TRBV29-1	TRBJ2-7	NA	NA	TGCAGCGTTTTAGGACCCTACGAGCAGTACTTC	CSVLGPYEQYF
TRBV27	TRBJ2-7	NA	NA	TGTGCCAGCAGTTTATCGGGCTACTCCTACGAGCAGTACTTC	CASSLSGYSYEQYF
TRBV5-6	TRBJ2-7	NA	NA	TGTGCCAGCAGCTTGGGGAGCTCCTACGAGCAGTACTTC	CASSLGSSYEQYF
TRBV13	TRBJ1-3	NA	NA	TGTGCCAGCAGCTCAGGACAGCGGAATGGAAACACCATATATTTT	CASSSGQRNGNTIYF
TRBV7-9	TRBJ1-1	NA	NA	TGTGCCAGCAGCCCGACAGGTCAGGATGAAGCTTTCTTT	CASSPTGQDEAFF